Listed below are T cell receptor beta chains from one sample, sequenced in a study of identical twins. TCRdb itself ran the 5' RACE reads through MiXCR, one entry per CDR3 protein. The table has roughly 630,000 distinct CDR3 sequences, 7% to 7.5% seen once. This sample was shared with a second study, whose subject was yellow fever vaccine responses in identical twins.

The sample was PBMCs. The origin of the receptors is a woman aged 18-29 years in good health. Each CDR3 is given with its conserved first and last residue. The order of the fields is V gene, CDR3 protein.

>TRBV27
CASRGGASKSTDTQYF
>TRBV5-1
CASRRGDQETQYF
>TRBV29-1
CSVGGGGRTAYEQYF
>TRBV20-1
CSARTGQGAVHYNEQFF
>TRBV6-5
CASSYSGTGSSDTQYF
>TRBV20-1
CSARGPNEQFF
>TRBV28
CASSNYEQYF
>TRBV2
CASNMRGGGYEQFF
>TRBV20-1
CSAREGHVSITF
>TRBV5-6
CASSLDQGDGYTF
>TRBV12-3/TRBV12-4
CASSPLGLAGDGSSYNEQFF
>TRBV5-1
CASSWTSGRAHEQYF
>TRBV29-1
CSVPGTSGRTQYF
>TRBV14
CASSQADLAGGPYTYEQYF
>TRBV10-3
CAISEGVYEQYF
>TRBV10-2
CASSESWTSDEQFF
>TRBV11-2
CASSLGTNKWETQYF
>TRBV20-1
CSLLASGVSDTQYF
>TRBV11-2
CASSSAYNEQFF
>TRBV5-1
CASSLKTLTYNEQFF
>TRBV6-1
CASSGPWGNNEQFF
>TRBV15
CATSRDFGTEAFF
>TRBV29-1
CSATSGSSTGELFF
>TRBV12-3/TRBV12-4
CASSSGTGFQNQPQHF
>TRBV6-5
CASSWGPPTGANVLTF
>TRBV19
CASSMSAGGYNEQFF
>TRBV29-1
CSVEKTDGEQYF
>TRBV20-1
CSARDLAGGYHEQFF
>TRBV12-3/TRBV12-4
CASSFTGSEAFF
>TRBV12-3/TRBV12-4
CATRRQGSAEQYF
>TRBV6-1
CASSPRRTDNTEAFF
>TRBV20-1
CSARDRGGDYEQYF